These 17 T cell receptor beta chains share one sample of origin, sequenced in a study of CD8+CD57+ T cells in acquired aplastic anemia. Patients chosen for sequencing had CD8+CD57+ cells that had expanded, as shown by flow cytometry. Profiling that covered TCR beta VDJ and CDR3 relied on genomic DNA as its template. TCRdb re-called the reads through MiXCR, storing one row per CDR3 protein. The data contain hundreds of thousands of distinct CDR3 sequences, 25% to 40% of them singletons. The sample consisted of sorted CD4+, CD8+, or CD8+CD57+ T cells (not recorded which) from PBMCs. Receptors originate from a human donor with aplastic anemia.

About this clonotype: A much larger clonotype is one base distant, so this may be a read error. The CDR3 DNA follows: TGTGCCAGCAGCGTAGCGGGCTCGAACACCGGGGAGCTGTTTTTT. Translating gives CASSVAGSNTGELFF. The rearrangement joins TRBV9 to TRBJ2-2; D is undetermined. This CDR3 is built from 15 residues. Germline V gene sequence: CDR1 SGDLS, CDR2 YYNGEE. V lost 0 bases, J lost 0 bases, and 6 bases lay in between.

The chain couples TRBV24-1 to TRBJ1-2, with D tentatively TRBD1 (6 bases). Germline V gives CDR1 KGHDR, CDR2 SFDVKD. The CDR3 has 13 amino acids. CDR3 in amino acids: CARVQGANYGYTF. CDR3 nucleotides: TGTGCTAGAGTACAGGGAGCTAACTATGGCTACACCTTC.

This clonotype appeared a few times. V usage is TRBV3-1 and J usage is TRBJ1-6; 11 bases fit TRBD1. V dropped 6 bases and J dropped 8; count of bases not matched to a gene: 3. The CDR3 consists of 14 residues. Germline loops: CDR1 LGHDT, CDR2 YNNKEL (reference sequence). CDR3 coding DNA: TGTGCCAGCAGGTGGGGACAGGGGGATTCACCCCTCCACTTT. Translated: CASRWGQGDSPLHF. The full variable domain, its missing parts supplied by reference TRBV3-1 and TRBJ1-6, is DTAVSQTPKYLVTQMGNDKSIKCEQNLGHDTMYWYKQDSKKFLKIMFSYNNKELIINETVPNRFSPKSPDKAHLNLHINSLELGDSAVYFCASRWGQGDSPLHFGNGTRLTVT.

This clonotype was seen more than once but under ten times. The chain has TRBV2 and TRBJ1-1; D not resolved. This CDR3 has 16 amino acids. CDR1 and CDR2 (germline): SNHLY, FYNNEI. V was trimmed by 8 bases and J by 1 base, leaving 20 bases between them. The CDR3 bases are TGTGCCAGCCAACACAAAATATCCCCCGCGAACACTGAAGCTTTCTTT. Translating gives CASQHKISPANTEAFF. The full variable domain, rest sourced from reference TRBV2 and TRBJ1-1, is EPEVTQTPSHQVTQMGQEVILRCVPISNHLYFYWYRQILGQKVEFLVSFYNNEISEKSEIFDDQFSVERPDGSNFTLKIRSTKLEDSAMYFCASQHKISPANTEAFFGQGTRLTVV.

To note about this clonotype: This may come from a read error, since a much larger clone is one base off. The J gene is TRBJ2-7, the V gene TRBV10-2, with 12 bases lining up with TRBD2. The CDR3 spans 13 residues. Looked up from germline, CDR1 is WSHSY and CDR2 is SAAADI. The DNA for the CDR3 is TGTGCCAGCAAGGGACTAGCGGGCGGCGAGCAGTACTTC. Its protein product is CASKGLAGGEQYF.

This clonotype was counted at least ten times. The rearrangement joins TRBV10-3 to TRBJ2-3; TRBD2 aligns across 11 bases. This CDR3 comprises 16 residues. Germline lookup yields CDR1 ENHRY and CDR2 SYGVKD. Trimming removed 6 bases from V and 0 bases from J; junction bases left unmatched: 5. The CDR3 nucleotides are TGTGCCATCAGATCTAGCGGGGGGTCTAGCACAGATACGCAGTATTTT. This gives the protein CAIRSSGGSSTDTQYF.

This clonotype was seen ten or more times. The CDR3 region has the DNA TGTGCCACCAGCCCTAACAGGGGTTACGGGGCCAACGTCCTGACTTTC. Its protein is CATSPNRGYGANVLTF. The J gene is TRBJ2-6, the V gene TRBV15; 7 nucleotides match TRBD1. CDR1 and CDR2 from the germline V gene are LNHNV and YYDKDF (reference sequence). The CDR3 has 16 residues. J gave up 4 bases and V 5 bases, and 8 bases lay outside the gene matches. Full variable domain (missing parts from reference TRBV15 and TRBJ2-6): DAMVIQNPRYQVTQFGKPVTLSCSQTLNHNVMYWYQQKSSQAPKLLFHYYDKDFNNEADTPDNFQSRRPNTSFCFLDIRSPGLGDTAMYLCATSPNRGYGANVLTFGAGSRLTVL.

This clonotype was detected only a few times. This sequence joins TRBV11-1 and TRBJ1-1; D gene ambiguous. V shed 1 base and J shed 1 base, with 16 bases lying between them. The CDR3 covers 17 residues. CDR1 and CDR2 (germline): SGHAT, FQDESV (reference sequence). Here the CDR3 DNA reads TGTGCCAGCAGCTTAGTTATATCCGAACGGAAGAACACTGAAGCTTTCTTT. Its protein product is CASSLVISERKNTEAFF.

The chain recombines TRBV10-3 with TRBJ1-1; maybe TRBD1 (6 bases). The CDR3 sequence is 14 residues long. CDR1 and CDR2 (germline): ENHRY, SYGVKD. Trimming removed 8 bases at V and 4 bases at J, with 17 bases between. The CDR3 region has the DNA TGTGCCATCGCTCGAGGGGGGCTTAGCACTGAAGCTTTCTTT. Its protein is CAIARGGLSTEAFF.

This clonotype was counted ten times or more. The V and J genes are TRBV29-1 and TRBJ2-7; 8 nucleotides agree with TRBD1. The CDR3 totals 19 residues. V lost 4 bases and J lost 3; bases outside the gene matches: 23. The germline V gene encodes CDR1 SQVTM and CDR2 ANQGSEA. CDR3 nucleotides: TGCAGCGTTGTCCCCTTGCCCGCGAGGACAGGGACGCGACTCTACGAGCAGTACTTC. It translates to CSVVPLPARTGTRLYEQYF.

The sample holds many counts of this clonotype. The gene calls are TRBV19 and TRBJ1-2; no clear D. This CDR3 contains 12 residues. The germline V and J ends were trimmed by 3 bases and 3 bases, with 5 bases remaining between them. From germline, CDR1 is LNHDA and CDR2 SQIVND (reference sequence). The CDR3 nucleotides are TGTGCCAGTAGTATGGCGTACTATGGCTACACCTTC. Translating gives CASSMAYYGYTF.

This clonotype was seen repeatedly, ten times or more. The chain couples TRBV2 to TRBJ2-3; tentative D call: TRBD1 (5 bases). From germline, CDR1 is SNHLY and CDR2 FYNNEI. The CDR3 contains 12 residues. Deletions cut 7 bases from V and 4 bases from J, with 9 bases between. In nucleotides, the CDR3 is TGTGCCAGCACACAGGATGCAGATACGCAGTATTTT. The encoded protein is CASTQDADTQYF.

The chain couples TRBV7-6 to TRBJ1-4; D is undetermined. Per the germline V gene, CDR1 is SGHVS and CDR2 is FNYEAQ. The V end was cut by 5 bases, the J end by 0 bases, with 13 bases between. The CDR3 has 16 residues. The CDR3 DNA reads TGTGCCAGCAGCCCCGCACTAGGCGCAACTAATGAAAAACTGTTTTTT. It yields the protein CASSPALGATNEKLFF.

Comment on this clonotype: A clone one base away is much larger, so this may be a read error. This CDR3 is CASRQGGYNEQFF. The CDR3, as DNA: TGTGCCAGCAGGCAGGGGGGCTACAATGAGCAGTTCTTC. This chain uses TRBV2 with TRBJ2-1; the D gene is possibly TRBD1 (7 bases). The length of the CDR3 is 13 residues. The V gene's germline CDR1 is SNHLY and CDR2 FYNNEI. Trimming left V 6 bases short and J 3 bases short, with 9 bases between.

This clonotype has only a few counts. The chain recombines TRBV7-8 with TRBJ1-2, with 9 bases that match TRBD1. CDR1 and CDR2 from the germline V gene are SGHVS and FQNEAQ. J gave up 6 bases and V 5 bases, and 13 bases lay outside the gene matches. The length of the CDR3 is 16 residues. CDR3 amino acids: CASSPYRGQGGNGYTF. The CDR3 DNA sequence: TGTGCCAGCAGCCCGTACCGGGGACAGGGAGGAAATGGCTACACCTTC.

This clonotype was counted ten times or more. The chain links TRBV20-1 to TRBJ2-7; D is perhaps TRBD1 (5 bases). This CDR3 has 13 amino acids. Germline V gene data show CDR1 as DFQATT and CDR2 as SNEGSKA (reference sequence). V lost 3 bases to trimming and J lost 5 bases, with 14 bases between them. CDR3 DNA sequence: TGCAGTGCTAGTGATGGGGCGCGAAACGAGCAGTACTTC. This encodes CSASDGARNEQYF.

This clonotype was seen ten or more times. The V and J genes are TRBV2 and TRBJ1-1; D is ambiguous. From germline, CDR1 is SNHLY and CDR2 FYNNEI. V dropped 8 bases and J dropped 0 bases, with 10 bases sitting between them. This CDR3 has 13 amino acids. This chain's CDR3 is CASLVIMNTEAFF. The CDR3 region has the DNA TGTGCCAGCTTAGTGATCATGAACACTGAAGCTTTCTTT.